The present TCR beta chain was sequenced within a study of response to subunit inactivated influenza vaccine. Points from the study as a whole: Seasonal influenza vaccination, on each occasion, was suggested by the authors to recruit few new T cells.

This clonotype was counted only a few times. The target antigen is unknown. MiXCR, run by TCRdb on the RT-PCR reads, gives a single entry per CDR3 protein. Of about 780,000 distinct CDR3 sequences in the sample, about 18% were seen once. The sample was PBMCs from blood, taken 4 to 6 days after vaccination. The origin of this receptor is a man in his forties or fifties who received an inactivated influenza vaccine.

The CDR3 nucleotides are TGTGCCAGCACCAGGGACACTACCGGGGAGCTGTTTTTT. Its translation is CASTRDTTGELFF. V gene TRBV7-2 combines with J gene TRBJ2-2; tentatively, D is TRBD1 (6 bases). V lost 7 bases, J lost 5 bases, and 11 bases lay in between. This CDR3 contains 13 residues. The germline gives CDR1 SGHTA, CDR2 FQGNSA. The entire variable domain, with the rest obtained from reference TRBV7-2 and TRBJ2-2, is as follows: GAGVSQSPSNKVTEKGKDVELRCDPISGHTALYWYRQSLGQGLEFLIYFQGNSAPDKSGLPSDRFSAERTGGSVSTLTIQRTQQEDSAVYLCASTRDTTGELFFGEGSRLTVL.